This T cell receptor beta chain was identified in a study of T cells in localized non-small cell lung cancer (dated by TCRdb to 2018 to 2020). Some background on the complete study: Comparing tumors with uninvolved tumor-adjacent lungs, the study looked at the T cell repertoires of roughly 250 patients with early-stage NSCLC. The mean age of the NSCLC patients was about 62 years, with 120 to 150 men and 95 to 110 women. The cohort consisted of approximately 220 treatment-naive NSCLC patients whose localized lung tumors had been resected. General study outcomes and caveats: Uninvolved tumor-adjacent lung showed the highest T cell clonality, higher than tumor, which suggests more focused antigenic responses in the uninvolved tumor-adjacent lung. Because multi-region tumor sequencing was not done, intratumor heterogeneity could not be ruled out. Higher blood T cell density associated with longer overall survival, while higher adjacent-lung clonality associated with shorter survival. Of the top 100 tumor clones, a median of about 53 were detected in paired uninvolved adjacent lung; about 28 were also among that lung's top 100. Because the study design was exploratory, TCR variables were selected using unadjusted p-values without false-discovery rate correction.

TCR beta CDR3 regions were sequenced from DNA using the immunoSEQ Assay. In the paper's pipeline: To compute T cell density, TCR beta template counts were normalized to usable DNA, which was estimated by amplifying housekeeping genes. Using the preseqR package, richness was estimated by extrapolating to 120,000 templates for tissue samples and 400,000 templates for PBMC samples. Clonality was calculated as one minus Pielou's evenness. To identify tissue-enriched TCRs, differential abundance testing was run on productive amino-acid clonotypes with a minimum total count of 5 and an alpha of 0.1. The Jaccard Index and the Morisita Overlap Index were used to measure repertoire overlap between compartments. GLIPH clustered TCR beta CDR3s with public tetramer-defined viral CDR3s; viral motifs required at least three viral sequences plus V-gene enrichment. TCRdb obtained this table from immuneACCESS and retained in-frame rearrangements with V and J assigned. These tables miss some clones; where compared with another copy, unresolved V genes account for less than half of the shortfall, and the remainder is unexplained. The V and J calls and clone size are taken from that table; D and trimming were inferred from the DNA. This sample has roughly 70,000 clones in its table, and approximately 87% of those were observed once. The ten largest clonotypes hold just over 20% of the sample.

As concerns this clone: Which antigen it targets is not known. Base qualities are missing; no much larger clone stands one base away.

At diagnosis, tumor, uninvolved tumor-adjacent lung and peripheral blood were collected and then preserved as a mix of FFPE and fresh-frozen material. Blood samples were analyzed as peripheral blood mononuclear cells for TCR repertoire profiling. For CDR1 and CDR2, the germline V gene lists SGHTS and YDEGEE. Deletion took 2 bases off V and 5 bases off J, with a span of 13 bases between the germline ends. Measured from the cysteine to the phenylalanine, the CDR3 is 14 residues long. Only CDR3 DNA is held: 42 bases, read in frame from base 1. The sequence is built from TRBV5-8 and TRBJ2-5; TRBD1 might be the D gene, on 5 matching bases. This TCR came from a male donor at least 60 years old with stage III squamous cell lung carcinoma. The source was peripheral blood, collected before any cancer treatment. The nucleotides are TGTGCCAGCAGCTTTAGGGGCTATCGGGAGACCCAGTACTTC. Translated, it reads CASSFRGYRETQYF.